Here is one T cell receptor (beta chain) with its context. The data stem from a study of neoadjuvant nivolumab and ipilimumab in lung cancer. TCRdb keeps only in-frame clones here, not all; method: immunoSEQ multiplex PCR. The sample comprises 30,000 to 35,000 clones, 90% of which are singletons, and almost 5% rests with the top ten. Trimming cost V 7 bases and J 2 bases; bases outside gene matches: 5. Germline V lookup: CDR1 SQVTM, CDR2 ANQGSEA. The CDR3 sequence is 13 residues long. The clonotype comes from an adult with non-small cell lung cancer. The rearrangement joins TRBV29-1 to TRBJ2-3; 8 bases fit TRBD1. The sequencing here drew on peripheral blood, taken after neoadjuvant nivolumab, alone or with ipilimumab, at or shortly before surgery. The chain's CDR3 is CSARQGHTDTQYF. DNA of the CDR3: TGCAGCGCCAGACAGGGGCACACAGATACGCAGTATTTT.